These 22 T cell receptor beta chains were all obtained from the same sample, sequenced in a study of OX40 agonist ivuxolimab in advanced cancers. Profiling relied on immunoSEQ multiplex PCR, and the TCRdb table lists in-frame clones only, not all of them. The table records around 22,000 clones, roughly nine tenths of them present only once. The sequences come from CD4+ or CD8+ T cells sorted from blood, collected in a trial of the OX40 agonist ivuxolimab. These receptors all come from an adult with an advanced solid tumor such as melanoma, head and neck, liver or kidney cancer.

V gene TRBV6-1 combines with J gene TRBJ2-1; D remains unclear. With 0 bases removed from V and 7 bases from J, the gap between germline ends came to 4 bases. The CDR3 contains 12 residues. The V gene's germline CDR1 is MNHNS and CDR2 SASEGT. CDR3 coding DNA: TGTGCCAGCAGTGAAGCCTGGAATGAGCAGTTCTTC. It yields the protein CASSEAWNEQFF.

This sequence joins TRBV28 and TRBJ1-5; no clear D. The length of the CDR3 is 12 residues. V dropped 2 bases and J dropped 6 bases, with 5 bases sitting between them. The germline gives CDR1 MDHEN, CDR2 SYDVKM. CDR3 in amino acids: CASSLTPQPQHF. The CDR3 region has the DNA TGTGCCAGCAGTTTAACCCCTCAGCCCCAGCATTTT.

This clone was observed a single time. The rearrangement links TRBV6-5 to TRBJ2-1; 11 bases align to TRBD2. The V gene end was trimmed by 5 bases and the J gene end by 4 bases; junction bases not matched to a gene: 4. Germline loops: CDR1 MNHEY, CDR2 SVGAGI. The CDR3 has 15 amino acids. CDR3 sequence (DNA): TGTGCCAGCAGTCGCACTAGCGGGGGATACAATGAGCAGTTCTTC. Its translation is CASSRTSGGYNEQFF.

This chain links TRBV7-8 with TRBJ2-7; D uncertain. The germline gives CDR1 SGHVS, CDR2 FQNEAQ. This CDR3 has 14 amino acids. The V and J ends lost 5 bases and 1 base respectively, with 12 bases between them. The CDR3 DNA sequence: TGTGCCAGCAGCGCCCAGGACGGATCCTACGAGCAGTACTTC. Amino acids: CASSAQDGSYEQYF.

The V gene is TRBV7-8, the J gene TRBJ2-5; no clear D. Trimming removed 1 base at V and 6 bases at J, with 15 bases between. This CDR3 is 15 amino acids long. From germline, CDR1 is SGHVS and CDR2 FQNEAQ. CDR3 nucleotides: TGTGCCAGCAGCTTAGTTGAGGAGCAGCCGAAGACCCAGTACTTC. Protein sequence: CASSLVEEQPKTQYF.

Here the CDR3 reads CASRDPITRTGREQYF. The CDR3 bases are TGTGCCAGCAGAGACCCAATAACTAGGACAGGGCGAGAGCAGTACTTC. This rearrangement joins TRBV2 to TRBJ2-7, with TRBD1 matching over 8 bases. Trimming took 6 bases from V and 7 from J; bases not matched to a gene: 17. CDR1 and CDR2 (germline): SNHLY, FYNNEI. The length of the CDR3 is 16 residues. Using reference TRBV2 and TRBJ2-7 for the parts outside the CDR3, the full variable domain is EPEVTQTPSHQVTQMGQEVILRCVPISNHLYFYWYRQILGQKVEFLVSFYNNEISEKSEIFDDQFSVERPDGSNFTLKIRSTKLEDSAMYFCASRDPITRTGREQYFGPGTRLTVT.

The chain carries TRBV28 and TRBJ1-2; D remains unclear. CDR1 and CDR2 from the germline V gene are MDHEN and SYDVKM. The CDR3 extends over 15 amino acids. Trimming took off 5 bases at V and 4 bases at J, with 17 bases between the two ends. The DNA for the CDR3 is TGTGCCAGCAGTCCCGCCCTCGGGAACACCTATGGCTACACCTTC. Residues: CASSPALGNTYGYTF.

V gene TRBV7-2 combines with J gene TRBJ2-5; D is uncertain. Germline CDR1 and CDR2: SGHTA and FQGNSA. Trimming pared 0 bases from V and 1 base from J, leaving 6 bases between. The CDR3 contains 14 residues. The CDR3 sequence is CASSLARSQETQYF. As DNA, the CDR3 is TGTGCCAGCAGCTTAGCTAGGTCCCAAGAGACCCAGTACTTC.

This clone is medium-sized in the sample. At one of its ends the junction is not consistent with the germline gene, which may arise from a read error. The identical CDR3 is also encoded by other nucleotide sequences in the sample. The rearrangement uses TRBV11-3 and TRBJ1-1, with TRBD1 matching 7 bases. Germline CDR1 reads SGHNT; CDR2 reads YENEEA. The CDR3 length is 14 residues. CDR3 nucleotide sequence: TGTGCCAGCAGCCTAGACCTCGGGACAGTGGAAGCTTTCTTT. It codes for CASSLDLGTVEAFF.

The V and J genes are TRBV18 and TRBJ2-3, with D maybe TRBD1 (6 bases). From germline, CDR1 is KGHSH and CDR2 LQKENI. V lost 3 bases and J 2 bases, leaving 15 bases between the germline ends. CDR3 length: 16 residues. The DNA for the CDR3 is TGTGCCAGCTCACCCCTGGACAGAACGATCACAGATACGCAGTATTTT. Its translation is CASSPLDRTITDTQYF.

The chain recombines TRBV7-9 with TRBJ1-4; no firm D call. The V end lost 2 bases, the J end lost 4 bases, and 11 bases lay between the germline ends. The CDR3 runs 15 residues. The germline V gene encodes CDR1 SEHNR and CDR2 FQNEAQ (reference sequence). CDR3 protein: CASSLSSRSNEKLFF. CDR3 DNA: TGTGCCAGCAGCTTATCGTCCCGTAGTAATGAAAAACTGTTTTTT. Based on the CDR3 plus reference TRBV7-9 and TRBJ1-4, the full variable domain is DTGVSQNPRHKITKRGQNVTFRCDPISEHNRLYWYRQTLGQGPEFLTYFQNEAQLEKSRLLSDRFSAERPKGSFSTLEIQRTEQGDSAMYLCASSLSSRSNEKLFFGSGTQLSVL.

The chain is built from TRBV4-1 and TRBJ2-3, with D hard to call. There are 10 residues in the CDR3. Germline V gene sequence: CDR1 MGHRA, CDR2 YSYEKL. Trimming took 2 bases from V and 14 from J, leaving 8 bases between them. This CDR3 reads CASSQPPPYF. CDR3 DNA sequence: TGCGCCAGCAGCCAACCGCCGCCGTATTTT.

The CDR3 DNA reads TGTGCCAGCGGAGGAGGTACGCAGTATTTT. Encoded protein: CASGGGTQYF. This chain joins TRBV9 and TRBJ2-3; tentatively, D is TRBD2 (5 bases). This CDR3 is built from 10 residues. Trimming removed 7 bases from V and 8 bases from J, with 8 bases in between. From germline, CDR1 is SGDLS and CDR2 YYNGEE.

The CDR3 region is CASSWIYGSYEQYF. The CDR3 DNA reads TGTGCCAGCAGTTGGATATACGGGTCCTACGAGCAGTACTTC. V gene TRBV6-6 combines with J gene TRBJ2-7; D remains unclear. The germline V and J ends were trimmed by 4 bases and 1 base, with 11 bases remaining between them. Germline CDR1 is MNHNY and CDR2 is SVGAGI (reference sequence). This CDR3 contains 14 residues.

The chain carries TRBV13 and TRBJ2-5, with 9 nucleotides matching TRBD2. The CDR3 is 15 amino acids. The J segment lost 5 bases and the V segment lost 3 bases, leaving 7 bases of the junction unmatched. The V gene's germline CDR1 is PRHDT and CDR2 FYEKMQ (reference sequence). The CDR3 DNA sequence: TGTGCCAGCAGCTTCCCATCTAGCGGGATGGAGACCCAGTACTTC. Translated, it gives CASSFPSSGMETQYF.

CDR3 in DNA: TGTGCCAGCAGTTACTCGAATGGGGAGACAGAGACCCAGTACTTC. It is translated as CASSYSNGETETQYF. The chain links TRBV6-5 to TRBJ2-5, with D perhaps TRBD2 (5 bases). Trimming shortened V by 0 bases and J by 4 bases, and 12 bases separated the two germline ends. This CDR3 has 15 residues. The germline CDR1 and CDR2 sequences are MNHEY and SVGAGI.

This clone is judged medium-sized. The rearrangement joins TRBV7-6 to TRBJ2-7; D call uncertain. The CDR3 covers 13 residues. Between the trimmed V and J ends, which lost 3 bases and 0 bases, there was a span of 6 bases. The germline V gene has CDR1 SGHVS and CDR2 FNYEAQ. CDR3 coding DNA: TGTGCCAGCAGCTTCAATCCCTCCTACGAGCAGTACTTC. It encodes CASSFNPSYEQYF.

The rearrangement joins TRBV21-1 to TRBJ2-5; TRBD2, the table's D call, lacks a check against the DNA. TRBV21-1 is listed as a pseudogene. The CDR3 has 14 residues. The CDR3 region has the DNA TGTGCCAGCCCCATCTATTTGTACCAAGAGACCCAGTACTTC. Protein sequence: CASPIYLYQETQYF.

This clone was detected only once. V is TRBV7-2 and J is TRBJ1-4; 8 positions agree with TRBD1. The CDR3 runs 16 residues. Germline V CDR1 and CDR2: SGHTA, FQGNSA. Losses at the gene ends were 1 base for V and 4 bases for J; bases not matched to a gene: 5. The CDR3 loop reads CASSLVGQALNEKLFF. For the CDR3, the DNA is TGTGCCAGCAGCTTAGTGGGACAGGCACTTAATGAAAAACTGTTTTTT. The variable domain in full, completed from reference TRBV7-2 and TRBJ1-4, reads GAGVSQSPSNKVTEKGKDVELRCDPISGHTALYWYRQSLGQGLEFLIYFQGNSAPDKSGLPSDRFSAERTGGSVSTLTIQRTQQEDSAVYLCASSLVGQALNEKLFFGSGTQLSVL.

This clone was seen once. The chain recombines TRBV6-5 with TRBJ1-2, with D hard to call. Trimming cost V 0 bases and J 2 bases, with 10 bases left between them. The CDR3 covers 15 residues. The germline V gene encodes CDR1 MNHEY and CDR2 SVGAGI. DNA of the CDR3: TGTGCCAGCAGTTACTCACGGTCGCTCAACTATGGCTACACCTTC. Protein: CASSYSRSLNYGYTF.

The chain employs TRBV28 and TRBJ1-1; D remains ambiguous. Per germline, CDR1 MDHEN and CDR2 SYDVKM. Between the trimmed V and J ends, which lost 3 bases and 3 bases, there was a span of 14 bases. The CDR3 has 15 amino acids. This chain's CDR3 is CASSFEHQAYTEAFF. Written as DNA, the CDR3 is TGTGCCAGCAGTTTTGAGCACCAGGCTTACACTGAAGCTTTCTTT.

This clone rates as medium-sized. Other DNA sequences within the sample encode an identical CDR3. The chain links TRBV19 to TRBJ2-3; D call uncertain. The CDR3 consists of 13 residues. Germline-derived CDR1 and CDR2 are LNHDA and SQIVND (reference sequence). Trimming left V 1 base short and J 2 bases short, with 4 bases between. This CDR3 is CASSIGDTDTQYF. The CDR3 nucleotides are TGTGCCAGTAGTATAGGGGACACAGATACGCAGTATTTT.